The TCR beta chain under discussion was sequenced for a study of post-analysis software for immune sequencing data. Overall study: Included among the disease courses, which were recorded for the cohort, were relapsing-remitting, secondary progressive and progressive-relapsing multiple sclerosis.

The CDR3 spans 16 residues. Germline CDR1 reads SGHTA; CDR2 reads FQGNSA. Trimming shortened V by 5 bases and J by 3 bases, and 20 bases separated the two germline ends. TCR beta libraries were prepared from cDNA with unique molecular identifiers. Once about 0.95 to 10 million T cells were used, approximately 470,000 cDNA molecules resulted. MiXCR, applied by TCRdb to the PCR reads, yields one record per CDR3 protein. The sample lists 650,000 to 900,000 distinct CDR3 sequences, about 43% occurring once. In regard to this clonotype: Antigen unknown.

The study, taken as a whole, reports: People with multiple sclerosis had a significantly lower normalized Chao1 diversity than controls did. Patients had higher frequencies than controls of about 5 TRBV segments, including TRBV5-6, TRBV5-1 and TRBV20-1. Pronounced co-clustering by F measure was evident among identically batched samples.

Sequenced material: blood. The TCR originated in a girl between 10 and 17 years old with multiple sclerosis. J is TRBJ2-7 and V is TRBV7-2; D possibly uses TRBD1 or TRBD2 (5 bases each). Written as DNA, the CDR3 is TGTGCCAGCAGCCCTTCGACTGGGACGTTCTACTACGAGCAGTACTTC. Protein product: CASSPSTGTFYYEQYF. The full variable domain, its missing parts supplied by reference TRBV7-2 and TRBJ2-7, is GAGVSQSPSNKVTEKGKDVELRCDPISGHTALYWYRQSLGQGLEFLIYFQGNSAPDKSGLPSDRFSAERTGGSVSTLTIQRTQQEDSAVYLCASSPSTGTFYYEQYFGPGTRLTVT.